A single sample gave rise to the 32 T cell receptor beta chains below, sequenced in a study of shared clonotypes between healthy human individuals. Clones were sequenced by immunoSEQ multiplex PCR, and TCRdb holds only the in-frame ones, with some missing. The table has about 460,000 clones, more than 70% seen once. Sequenced input: PBMCs. The receptors derive from a woman aged 40 to 49 in good health. Some clones in this sample may be carry-over from other donors' samples.

This clone was seen at least ten times. V gene TRBV6-1 combines with J gene TRBJ2-1; D may be TRBD1 (6 bases). V lost 4 bases to trimming and J lost 2 bases, with 24 bases between them. The CDR3 sequence is 19 residues long. Germline CDR1 MNHNS, CDR2 SASEGT. The CDR3 nucleotides read TGTGCCAGCAGTGGCCCTACTTCCGGGACAATCGGCACCTACAATGAGCAGTTCTTC. It codes for CASSGPTSGTIGTYNEQFF.

Note on this clone: Other DNA sequences in this specimen translate into the identical CDR3. The chain has TRBV30 and TRBJ2-7; D is unclear. Germline lookup yields CDR1 GTSNPN and CDR2 SVGIG (reference sequence). V lost 0 bases and J lost 1, with 4 bases in between. CDR3 size: 12 residues. The CDR3 sequence: CAWSVSSYEQYF. CDR3 DNA: TGTGCCTGGAGTGTAAGTTCCTACGAGCAGTACTTC.

V is TRBV4-2 and J is TRBJ2-7; possible D gene TRBD2, 6 bases. Trimming cost V 5 bases and J 5 bases, with 22 bases left between them. The CDR3 loop spans 16 amino acids. The germline gives CDR1 LGHNA, CDR2 YNFKEQ. The CDR3: CASSSIVRGKIDEQYF. In nucleotides, the CDR3 is TGTGCCAGCAGCTCCATAGTTCGCGGGAAAATCGACGAGCAGTACTTC.

This chain joins TRBV4-3 and TRBJ2-1, with D hard to call. Germline V gives CDR1 LGHNA, CDR2 YSLEER. The CDR3 covers 10 residues. Trimming removed 4 bases from V and 8 bases from J, with 3 bases in between. The CDR3 sequence: CASSLDEQFF. The CDR3 DNA sequence: TGCGCCAGCAGCCTGGATGAGCAGTTCTTC.

This chain uses TRBV28 with TRBJ2-3; TRBD1 agrees at 9 bases. Germline assignment: CDR1 MDHEN and CDR2 SYDVKM. V lost 4 bases to trimming and J lost 9 bases; unmatched junction nucleotides: 8. The CDR3 sequence is 14 residues long. The CDR3 sequence: CASSSPGQGSTQYF. In DNA, the CDR3 is TGTGCCAGCAGTTCCCCGGGACAGGGTTCCACGCAGTATTTT.

This clone was found a few times. J is TRBJ2-1 and V is TRBV30; the match to TRBD2 covers 11 bases. This CDR3 spans 16 amino acids. Germline V gene sequence: CDR1 GTSNPN, CDR2 SVGIG (reference sequence). V was clipped by 1 base and J by 6 bases; unmatched bases: 8. The CDR3 region is CAWSDGLAGGGNEQFF. CDR3 in DNA: TGTGCCTGGAGTGACGGTCTAGCGGGAGGTGGCAATGAGCAGTTCTTC.

This clone was seen only once. The chain uses TRBV5-5 and TRBJ2-7, with D unclear. This CDR3 is built from 11 residues. The germline V gene has CDR1 SGHKS and CDR2 YYEKEE (reference sequence). The ends were cut back, 0 bases at V and 3 bases at J, with 1 base in the middle. The CDR3 DNA follows: TGTGCCAGCAGCTTGGGCTACGAGCAGTACTTC. This sequence encodes CASSLGYEQYF. The full variable domain, its missing parts supplied by reference TRBV5-5 and TRBJ2-7, is DAGVTQSPTHLIKTRGQQVTLRCSPISGHKSVSWYQQVLGQGPQFIFQYYEKEERGRGNFPDRFSARQFPNYSSELNVNALLLGDSALYLCASSLGYEQYFGPGTRLTVT.

The rearrangement uses TRBV29-1 and TRBJ2-7; 7 bases fit TRBD1. CDR3 size: 14 residues. V trimming: 6 bases; J trimming: 7 bases; junction bases outside the gene matches: 15. Germline values: CDR1 SQVTM, CDR2 ANQGSEA. The CDR3 reads CSVGRRQGVGEQYF. In nucleotides, the CDR3 is TGCAGCGTCGGCCGGCGACAGGGAGTGGGGGAGCAGTACTTC.

J is TRBJ2-5 and V is TRBV5-4, with 14 bases that match TRBD2. CDR3 size: 16 residues. CDR1 is SGHNT, CDR2 YYREEE, per germline (reference sequence). Losses at the gene ends were 4 bases for V and 4 bases for J; bases not matched to a gene: 6. The CDR3 nucleotides read TGTGCCAGCAGCCTCTGGACTAGCGGGGGGATAGAGACCCAGTACTTC. Its translation: CASSLWTSGGIETQYF.

This clone appeared a single time. J is TRBJ1-2 and V is TRBV15; TRBD1 might be the D (6 bases). Germline-derived CDR1 and CDR2 are LNHNV and YYDKDF (reference sequence). V lost 0 bases and J 4 bases, leaving 18 bases between the germline ends. The CDR3 extends over 17 amino acids. CDR3 sequence reads: CATSRDWGAGSFYGYTF. For the CDR3, the DNA is TGTGCCACCAGCAGAGATTGGGGGGCAGGTTCCTTCTATGGCTACACCTTC.

The gene calls are TRBV6-8 and TRBJ1-2, with TRBD1 matching 9 bases. Germline CDR1 MNHGY, CDR2 SAAAGT. This CDR3 is 14 amino acids long. The V gene end was trimmed by 6 bases and the J gene end by 4 bases; junction bases not matched to a gene: 6. The CDR3 DNA follows: TGTGCCAGCAGCCTACAGGGGGCCCTCTATGGCTACACCTTC. Protein product: CASSLQGALYGYTF.

The V call is TRBV7-2, the J call TRBJ2-7; 7 nucleotides align to TRBD2. This CDR3 has 14 amino acids. J gave up 3 bases and V 3 bases, and 5 bases lay outside the gene matches. From germline, CDR1 is SGHTA and CDR2 FQGNSA. CDR3 nucleotide sequence: TGTGCCAGCAGCTTTCCTAGCGGTTACTACGAGCAGTACTTC. This translates into CASSFPSGYYEQYF.

This clone was counted only a few times. The rearrangement uses TRBV7-8 and TRBJ2-7; 7 nucleotides line up with TRBD1. In germline, CDR1 is SGHVS, CDR2 FQNEAQ. This CDR3 is built from 16 residues. With V trimmed by 6 bases and J by 6 bases, 17 bases remained unmatched. The CDR3 DNA follows: TGTGCCAGCAGTTGGAAATTGGACAGGACAATCTTCGAGCAGTACTTC. It is translated as CASSWKLDRTIFEQYF.

As for this clone: A much larger clone lies a single base off, so this may be a read error. Other DNA sequences from this sample encode an identical CDR3 as well. The chain combines TRBV9 with TRBJ2-1; D may correspond to TRBD1 or TRBD2 (6 bases each). Trimming stripped 3 bases from V and 10 bases from J, with 20 bases between. Looked up from germline, CDR1 is SGDLS and CDR2 is YYNGEE. There are 15 residues in the CDR3. The CDR3, as DNA: TGTGCCAGCAGCGCCGGGGGCGCGCCGGGGAGGGAGCAGTTCTTC. Protein sequence: CASSAGGAPGREQFF.

Comment on this clone: A far larger clone is off by one base, so a read error is likely. The chain uses TRBV2 and TRBJ1-2, with TRBD1 matching 11 bases. The CDR3 is 17 residues long. Germline CDR1 is SNHLY and CDR2 is FYNNEI. The V gene end was trimmed by 3 bases and the J gene end by 7 bases; junction bases not matched to a gene: 13. The CDR3 loop reads CASSEFGTGGSSCGYTF. CDR3 bases: TGTGCCAGCAGTGAGTTTGGGACAGGGGGATCGAGTTGTGGCTACACCTTC.

The rearrangement uses TRBV28 and TRBJ1-2; no reliable D call. The V gene lost 7 bases and the J gene lost 8 bases, with 8 bases spanning the gap. Looked up from germline, CDR1 is MDHEN and CDR2 is SYDVKM. The CDR3 runs to 10 residues. The CDR3 coding sequence is TGTGCCAGCAACCATCAGGGCTACACCTTC. Its protein product is CASNHQGYTF.

The chain joins TRBV5-4 to TRBJ2-1; D not certain. The germline V gene encodes CDR1 SGHNT and CDR2 YYREEE (reference sequence). This CDR3 has 11 residues. The V end lost 1 base, the J end lost 9 bases, and 5 bases lay between the germline ends. CDR3 region: CASSLIPEQFF. The CDR3 DNA is TGTGCCAGCAGCTTGATCCCTGAGCAGTTCTTC.

The rearrangement links TRBV7-2 to TRBJ1-5, with 8 positions matching TRBD1. This CDR3 is built from 14 residues. The V gene's germline CDR1 is SGHTA and CDR2 FQGNSA. V lost 3 bases and J lost 6; bases outside the gene matches: 4. The CDR3 coding sequence is TGTGCCAGCAGCTTCAGGGGGCTGGGTCAGCCCCAGCATTTT. Its protein product is CASSFRGLGQPQHF.

Only one count was recorded for this clone. V is TRBV25-1 and J is TRBJ2-1; 8 nucleotides agree with TRBD1. The V gene end was trimmed by 5 bases and the J gene end by 7 bases; junction bases not matched to a gene: 7. From germline, CDR1 is MGHDK and CDR2 SYGVNS. This CDR3 comprises 14 residues. The CDR3 loop reads CASSFQGAGNEQFF. CDR3 in DNA: TGTGCCAGCAGTTTCCAGGGGGCAGGTAATGAGCAGTTCTTC. The full variable domain, its missing parts supplied by reference TRBV25-1 and TRBJ2-1, is EADIYQTPRYLVIGTGKKITLECSQTMGHDKMYWYQQDPGMELHLIHYSYGVNSTEKGDLSSESTVSRIRTEHFPLTLESARPSHTSQYLCASSFQGAGNEQFFGPGTRLTVL.

The chain employs TRBV5-8 and TRBJ1-3, with 9 bases matching TRBD1. This CDR3 spans 15 amino acids. Germline-derived CDR1 and CDR2 are SGHTS and YDEGEE. The ends lost 4 bases at V and 2 bases at J; junction bases unmatched: 4. The DNA for the CDR3 is TGTGCCAGCAGCCCAGGGACAGGGCCTGGAAACACCATATATTTT. Residues: CASSPGTGPGNTIYF.

On this clone itself: It differs at one base from a far larger clone, so likely a read error. This chain connects TRBV4-1 to TRBJ1-1; D remains ambiguous. CDR1 is MGHRA and CDR2 is YSYEKL in the germline V gene. CDR3 length: 15 amino acids. The CDR3: CASSQEPFDATGAFF. CDR3 bases: TGCGCCAGCAGCCAAGAACCTTTTGATGCCACTGGAGCTTTCTTT.

The CDR3 protein is CASSVVGSHNEQFF. The CDR3 DNA reads as TGTGCCAGCAGCGTGGTCGGAAGCCACAATGAGCAGTTCTTC. The V call is TRBV9, the J call TRBJ2-1, with unresolved D. Germline V gene data show CDR1 as SGDLS and CDR2 as YYNGEE. The CDR3 contains 14 residues. Deletions cut 2 bases from V and 5 bases from J, with 11 bases between. Complete variable domain (other parts from reference TRBV9 and TRBJ2-1): DSGVTQTPKHLITATGQRVTLRCSPRSGDLSVYWYQQSLDQGLQFLIQYYNGEERAKGNILERFSAQQFPDLHSELNLSSLELGDSALYFCASSVVGSHNEQFFGPGTRLTVL.

This clone was observed many times. Other nucleotide sequences from this sample produce the same CDR3. The DNA of the CDR3 is TGTGCCAGCAGCCGCGGACCCCCCGGGACAGGGGTCCAAGAGACCCAGTACTTC. Its translation is CASSRGPPGTGVQETQYF. The chain has TRBV11-1 and TRBJ2-5, with TRBD1 identical over 10 bases. V was pared by 5 bases and J by 1 base, with 13 bases of the junction left unmatched. Germline V gives CDR1 SGHAT, CDR2 FQDESV (reference sequence). This CDR3 spans 18 amino acids.

The chain uses TRBV6-1 and TRBJ1-2; D might be TRBD1 (5 bases). Trimming shortened V by 5 bases and J by 8 bases, and 15 bases separated the two germline ends. The CDR3 has 13 amino acids. Germline V gene lookup returns CDR1 MNHNS and CDR2 SASEGT. The CDR3 here is CASSSEGTGGYTF. Here the CDR3 DNA reads TGTGCCAGCAGTTCCGAGGGGACCGGAGGCTACACCTTC.

The chain has TRBV5-1 and TRBJ1-1, with D possibly being TRBD1 (6 bases). Germline V lookup: CDR1 SGHRS, CDR2 YFSETQ. The V end lost 4 bases, the J end lost 1 base, and 8 bases lay between the germline ends. The CDR3 sequence is 13 residues long. CDR3 loop: CASSVQGNTEAFF. DNA for the CDR3: TGCGCCAGCAGCGTACAGGGGAACACTGAAGCTTTCTTT. The whole variable domain, remainder taken from reference TRBV5-1 and TRBJ1-1, is KAGVTQTPRYLIKTRGQQVTLSCSPISGHRSVSWYQQTPGQGLQFLFEYFSETQRNKGNFPGRFSGRQFSNSRSEMNVSTLELGDSALYLCASSVQGNTEAFFGQGTRLTVV.

This clone was observed a single time. This rearrangement joins TRBV25-1 to TRBJ1-4; tentatively, D is TRBD1 (6 bases). CDR1 is MGHDK and CDR2 is SYGVNS in the germline V gene. This CDR3 is built from 16 residues. V was clipped by 3 bases and J by 8 bases, with 19 bases between them. CDR3 amino acids: CASSDFTGNRGEKLFF. CDR3 nucleotides: TGTGCCAGCAGTGATTTCACAGGGAATAGGGGCGAAAAACTGTTTTTT. The full variable domain, its missing parts supplied by reference TRBV25-1 and TRBJ1-4, is EADIYQTPRYLVIGTGKKITLECSQTMGHDKMYWYQQDPGMELHLIHYSYGVNSTEKGDLSSESTVSRIRTEHFPLTLESARPSHTSQYLCASSDFTGNRGEKLFFGSGTQLSVL.

The V and J genes are TRBV18 and TRBJ2-5; D is unclear. The CDR3 loop spans 13 amino acids. The germline CDR1 and CDR2 sequences are KGHSH and LQKENI. The germline V and J ends were trimmed by 2 bases and 4 bases, with 8 bases remaining between them. In nucleotides, the CDR3 is TGTGCCAGCTCACCAGGGTCAAGAGAGACCCAGTACTTC. The encoded protein is CASSPGSRETQYF.

The chain links TRBV29-1 to TRBJ1-5; D ambiguous. The CDR3 is 15 amino acids. Germline CDR1 SQVTM, CDR2 ANQGSEA. V was clipped by 4 bases and J by 2 bases, with 15 bases between them. CDR3: CSVGDGLLGNQPQHF. Here the CDR3 DNA reads TGCAGCGTTGGCGACGGCTTGCTTGGCAATCAGCCCCAGCATTTT.

This clone came up a few times. The chain links TRBV19 to TRBJ1-5; possible D gene TRBD1, 5 bases. Germline CDR1 LNHDA, CDR2 SQIVND (reference sequence). V dropped 3 bases and J dropped 5 bases, with 14 bases sitting between them. The CDR3 sequence is 15 residues long. CDR3 sequence reads: CASSMLRGIDQPQHF. In DNA form, the CDR3 reads TGTGCCAGTAGTATGTTAAGGGGCATCGATCAGCCCCAGCATTTT.

The CDR3 DNA reads TGTGCCAGCTCACCAGGGTTGGGCACTGAAGCTTTCTTT. Translated, it gives CASSPGLGTEAFF. This chain joins TRBV18 and TRBJ1-1, with D uncertain. The CDR3 is made up of 13 amino acids. The germline CDR1 and CDR2 sequences are KGHSH and LQKENI. Trimming pared 2 bases from V and 4 bases from J, leaving 8 bases between. Complete variable domain (other parts from reference TRBV18 and TRBJ1-1): NAGVMQNPRHLVRRRGQEARLRCSPMKGHSHVYWYRQLPEEGLKFMVYLQKENIIDESGMPKERFSAEFPKEGPSILRIQQVVRGDSAAYFCASSPGLGTEAFFGQGTRLTVV.

In this sample, this clone turned up a few times. V gene TRBV7-2 combines with J gene TRBJ2-1, with D unclear. Germline CDR1 is SGHTA and CDR2 is FQGNSA. The CDR3 has 14 amino acids. Trimming shortened V by 1 base and J by 4 bases, and 8 bases separated the two germline ends. The CDR3 nucleotides are TGTGCCAGCAGCTTAGTGTCCATGTACAATGAGCAGTTCTTC. Translation: CASSLVSMYNEQFF.

The chain carries TRBV4-1 and TRBJ2-7; 8 bases fit TRBD1. This CDR3 spans 14 amino acids. The V and J ends lost 0 bases and 10 bases, in that order; junction bases with no gene match: 8. CDR1 is MGHRA, CDR2 YSYEKL, per germline. This chain's CDR3 is CASSQEQGEWEQYF. The DNA for the CDR3 is TGCGCCAGCAGCCAAGAACAGGGGGAGTGGGAACAGTACTTC.